The 3 T cell receptor beta chains below were found in one sample sequenced in a study of blood T cell repertoires in COVID-19. Generated by immunoSEQ multiplex PCR, the TCRdb table keeps only in-frame clones and is missing some. The sample has approximately 85,000 clones, just over 85% seen once; the top ten hold 27%. Material: peripheral blood. These receptors all stem from a man aged 50 to 60 with active or convalescent COVID-19.

J is TRBJ1-2 and V is TRBV12-5; D is undetermined. Germline CDR1 is LGHNT and CDR2 is FRNRAP. The ends were cut back, 1 base at V and 8 bases at J, with 20 bases in the middle. The CDR3 covers 16 residues. As DNA, the CDR3 is TGTGCTAGTGGTTTGGAACGCACTTCGGACTACGGGGGCTACACCTTC. This translates into CASGLERTSDYGGYTF. The complete variable domain, with remaining parts taken from reference TRBV12-5 and TRBJ1-2, reads DARVTQTPRHKVTEMGQEVTMRCQPILGHNTVFWYRQTMMQGLELLAYFRNRAPLDDSGMPKDRFSAEMPDATLATLKIQPSEPRDSAVYFCASGLERTSDYGGYTFGSGTRLTVV.

The rearrangement uses TRBV7-9 and TRBJ1-1; D ambiguous. V was trimmed by 3 bases and J by 2 bases, leaving 4 bases between them. The CDR3 is made up of 12 amino acids. Germline CDR1 reads SEHNR; CDR2 reads FQNEAQ (reference sequence). In DNA form, the CDR3 reads TGTGCCAGCAGCTTTTCTAACACTGAAGCTTTCTTT. Protein: CASSFSNTEAFF.

This clone showed up just a few times. The genes are TRBV9 and TRBJ1-1; D is perhaps TRBD1 (5 bases). The CDR3 runs 14 residues. V was pared by 2 bases and J by 0 bases, with 8 bases between. Germline V CDR1 and CDR2: SGDLS, YYNGEE. CDR3 region: CASSVDSMNTEAFF. The CDR3 bases are TGTGCCAGCAGCGTCGACAGTATGAACACTGAAGCTTTCTTT.